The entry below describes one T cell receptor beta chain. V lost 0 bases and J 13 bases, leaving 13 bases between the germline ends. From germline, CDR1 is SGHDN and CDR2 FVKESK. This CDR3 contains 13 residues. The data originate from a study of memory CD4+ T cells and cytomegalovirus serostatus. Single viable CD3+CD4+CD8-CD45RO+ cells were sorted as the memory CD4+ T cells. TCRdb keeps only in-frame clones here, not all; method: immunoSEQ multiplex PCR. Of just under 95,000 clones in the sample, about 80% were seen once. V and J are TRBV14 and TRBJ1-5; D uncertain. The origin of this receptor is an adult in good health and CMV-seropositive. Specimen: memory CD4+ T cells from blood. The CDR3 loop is CASSQDVSGHQHF. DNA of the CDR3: TGTGCCAGCAGCCAAGATGTGTCCGGTCATCAGCATTTT.